Each of the 2 T cell receptor beta chains below was sequenced from the same sample in a study of blood T cell repertoires in COVID-19. Sequenced by immunoSEQ multiplex PCR; TCRdb stores in-frame clones only, minus some. The sample lists roughly 190,000 clones; about 80% were seen once. The sample comprised PBMCs or T cells enriched from blood (not recorded which). All receptors come from a woman aged 55-69 years with acute COVID-19.

The J gene is TRBJ2-7, the V gene TRBV12-3 or TRBV12-4; TRBD1 aligns across 9 bases. This CDR3 spans 13 amino acids. J lost 10 bases, V lost 3 bases, and 7 bases had no gene match. The CDR3 spells CASSFPGTGKQYV. CDR3 DNA: TGTGCCAGCAGTTTCCCCGGGACAGGGAAACAGTACGTC.

The V and J genes are TRBV6-4 and TRBJ2-1; D possibly corresponds to TRBD2 (5 bases). CDR3 length: 15 amino acids. The V end lost 6 bases, the J end lost 8 bases, and 20 bases lay between the germline ends. Germline assignment: CDR1 MRHNA and CDR2 SNTAGT. The chain's CDR3 is CASSPVGLASDEQFF. Here the CDR3 DNA reads TGTGCCAGCAGCCCTGTAGGTCTAGCTTCCGATGAGCAGTTCTTC.